This TCR beta chain came from a study of circulating CD8 cells and anti-PD-1 response in melanoma. By share, this clonotype counts as medium-sized. Its antigen remains unknown. The QIAseq Immune Repertoire TCR panel built the libraries from about 14 ng of total RNA. TCRdb itself ran the reads through MiXCR, one entry per CDR3 protein. Of just over 350 distinct CDR3 sequences in the sample, approximately 6.2% were seen once. Notes on the study in general: Previously treated and treatment-naive patients were pooled together. Tumor reactivity was tested by peptide assays on expanded sorted subsets. DNEG was most diverse; TIGIT repertoires were least diverse.

The CDR3 has 15 amino acids. Trimming took 5 bases from V and 6 from J; bases not matched to a gene: 6. The germline CDR1 and CDR2 sequences are MNHEY and SMNVEV (reference sequence). Live CD3+CD8+TCRalphabeta+ cells were sorted into four subsets by PD-1 and/or TIGIT. J is TRBJ2-3 and V is TRBV27, with TRBD2 matching over 12 bases. Sequenced here: CD8+ T cells from PBMCs, sampled at baseline or after one month of anti-PD-1 therapy (not recorded which). This sequence was found in a human donor with melanoma. Written as DNA, the CDR3 is TGTGCCAGCAGTCCCGGGACTAGCGGGTGGGATACGCAGTATTTT. Protein: CASSPGTSGWDTQYF.